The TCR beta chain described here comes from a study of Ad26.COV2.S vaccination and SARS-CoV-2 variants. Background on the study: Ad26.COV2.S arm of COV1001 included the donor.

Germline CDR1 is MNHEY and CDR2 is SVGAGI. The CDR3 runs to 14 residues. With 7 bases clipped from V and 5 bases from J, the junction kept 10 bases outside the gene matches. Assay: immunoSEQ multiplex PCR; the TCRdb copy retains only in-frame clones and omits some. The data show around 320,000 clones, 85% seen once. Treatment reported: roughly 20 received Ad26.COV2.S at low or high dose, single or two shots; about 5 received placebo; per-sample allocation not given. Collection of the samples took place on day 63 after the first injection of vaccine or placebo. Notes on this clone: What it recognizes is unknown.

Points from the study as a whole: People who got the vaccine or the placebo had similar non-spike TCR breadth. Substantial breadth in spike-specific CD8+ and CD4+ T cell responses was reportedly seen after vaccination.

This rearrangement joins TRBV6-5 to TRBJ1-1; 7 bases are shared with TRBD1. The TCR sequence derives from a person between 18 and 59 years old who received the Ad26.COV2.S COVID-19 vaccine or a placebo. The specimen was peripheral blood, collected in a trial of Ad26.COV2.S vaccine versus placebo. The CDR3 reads CASTMRGQRTEAFF. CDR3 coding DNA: TGTGCCAGCACTATGAGGGGGCAGAGGACTGAAGCTTTCTTT.